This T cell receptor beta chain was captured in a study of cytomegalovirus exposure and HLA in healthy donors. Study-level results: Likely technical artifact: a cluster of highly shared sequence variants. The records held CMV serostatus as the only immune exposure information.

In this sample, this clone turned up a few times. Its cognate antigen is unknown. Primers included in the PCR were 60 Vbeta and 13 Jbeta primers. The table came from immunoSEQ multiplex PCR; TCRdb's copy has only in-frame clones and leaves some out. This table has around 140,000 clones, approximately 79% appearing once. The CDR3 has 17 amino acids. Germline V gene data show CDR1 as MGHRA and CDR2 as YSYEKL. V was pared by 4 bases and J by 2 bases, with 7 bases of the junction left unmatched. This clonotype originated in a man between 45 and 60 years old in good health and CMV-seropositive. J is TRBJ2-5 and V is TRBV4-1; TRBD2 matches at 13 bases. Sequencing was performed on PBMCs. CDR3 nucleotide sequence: TGCGCCAGCAGCCGGACTAGCGGGGGTAGATCTCAAGAGACCCAGTACTTC. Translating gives CASSRTSGGRSQETQYF.